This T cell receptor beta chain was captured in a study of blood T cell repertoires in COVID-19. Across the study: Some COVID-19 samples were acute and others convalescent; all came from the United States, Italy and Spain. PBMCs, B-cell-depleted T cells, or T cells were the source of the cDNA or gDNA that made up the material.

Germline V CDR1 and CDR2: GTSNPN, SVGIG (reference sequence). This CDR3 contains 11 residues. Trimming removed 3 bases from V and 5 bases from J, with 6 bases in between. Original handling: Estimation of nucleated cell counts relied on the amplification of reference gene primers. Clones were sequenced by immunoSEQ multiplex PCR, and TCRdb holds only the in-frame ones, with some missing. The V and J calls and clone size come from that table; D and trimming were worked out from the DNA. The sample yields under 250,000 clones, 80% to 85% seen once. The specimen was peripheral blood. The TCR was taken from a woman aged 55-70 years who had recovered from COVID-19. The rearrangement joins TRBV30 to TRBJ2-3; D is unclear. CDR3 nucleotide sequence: TGTGCCTGGAGCTCAGGAGATACGCAGTATTTT. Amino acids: CAWSSGDTQYF.